This T cell receptor (beta chain) emerged from a study of shared clonotypes between healthy human individuals. Study background: CD4 naive cells filled three plates per donor, CD4 memory three, CD8 naive two and CD8 memory one.

Germline CDR1 and CDR2: SEHNR and FQNEAQ (reference sequence). Unmatched junction bases numbered 14, after V lost 5 bases and J lost 4 bases. The CDR3 length is 18 residues. Evenly divided among several immunoSEQ plates was the genomic DNA of each subset. Sequencing was performed with immunoSEQ multiplex PCR; in TCRdb, only in-frame clones are kept and a portion is missing. The data show about 1 million clones, approximately 70% seen once. Negatively enriched CD4+ T cells were divided by CD45RA into naive and memory. Sample: memory CD4+ T cells sorted from blood. Subset described: CD45RA-negative fraction. The TCR was taken from a man aged 18-30 years in good health. The chain employs TRBV7-9 and TRBJ2-5; the match to TRBD2 covers 12 bases. CDR3 DNA sequence: TGTGCCAGCAGCCAGGGGGGACTAGCGGGTCCTTTCAGAGAGACCCAGTACTTC. Amino acid sequence: CASSQGGLAGPFRETQYF.